Shown below are 32 T cell receptor beta chains from a single sample sequenced in a study of blood T cell repertoires in COVID-19. Using immunoSEQ multiplex PCR, the repertoire was profiled, and TCRdb retains in-frame clones only, with some absent. The table lists 150,000 to 200,000 clones, 84% of them singletons. The specimen sequenced was PBMCs or T cells enriched from blood (not recorded which). All receptors derive from a woman between 45 and 60 years old who had recovered from COVID-19.

J is TRBJ2-3 and V is TRBV4-2; the match to TRBD2 covers 10 bases. This CDR3 region has 17 residues. Trimming cost V 3 bases and J 2 bases; bases outside gene matches: 8. Per the germline V gene, CDR1 is LGHNA and CDR2 is YNFKEQ. The CDR3 sequence: CASSHESGRADTDTQYF. For the CDR3, the DNA is TGTGCCAGCAGCCATGAGAGCGGGAGGGCCGACACAGATACGCAGTATTTT.

This clone was observed a few times. The rearrangement joins TRBV18 to TRBJ2-7; 7 bases agree with TRBD1. Germline CDR1 reads KGHSH; CDR2 reads LQKENI. V dropped 4 bases and J dropped 2; count of bases not matched to a gene: 8. The CDR3 totals 15 residues. CDR3 sequence: CASSLRDSQPYEQYF. Here the CDR3 DNA reads TGTGCCAGCTCACTCCGGGACAGTCAGCCCTACGAGCAGTACTTC.

The chain has TRBV20-1 and TRBJ2-7, with 9 nucleotides matching TRBD1. After removal of 3 bases from V and 2 bases from J, the junction contained 8 bases not matched to a gene. Germline CDR1 reads DFQATT; CDR2 reads SNEGSKA (reference sequence). The CDR3 is 15 amino acids. The CDR3 is CSASHPQGAAYEQYF. CDR3 coding DNA: TGCAGTGCTAGTCACCCACAGGGGGCTGCCTACGAGCAGTACTTC.

This sequence joins TRBV6-5 and TRBJ1-2; D remains unclear. The CDR3 contains 15 residues. The germline V gene has CDR1 MNHEY and CDR2 SVGAGI. Trimming cost V 6 bases and J 6 bases, with 20 bases left between them. CDR3: CASSYHPLSADGYTF. The CDR3 DNA is TGTGCCAGCAGCTACCACCCCCTATCGGCGGATGGCTACACCTTC.

The V call is TRBV4-3, the J call TRBJ2-3; TRBD1 is a possible D gene (5 bases). The V end lost 3 bases, the J end lost 0 bases, and 19 bases lay between the germline ends. CDR1 and CDR2 from the germline V gene are LGHNA and YSLEER. CDR3 length equals 18 residues. The CDR3 nucleotides read TGCGCCAGCAGCCAGGACACATTCACGGCCTCTAGCACAGATACGCAGTATTTT. Encoded protein: CASSQDTFTASSTDTQYF.

V usage is TRBV6-6 and J usage is TRBJ2-7; TRBD1 agrees at 8 bases. CDR1 is MNHNY and CDR2 is SVGAGI in the germline V gene (reference sequence). V lost 7 bases to trimming and J lost 4 bases; unmatched junction nucleotides: 9. There are 14 residues in the CDR3. This chain's CDR3 is CASNEAGGAYEQYF. CDR3 nucleotides: TGTGCCAGCAACGAAGCAGGGGGCGCGTACGAGCAGTACTTC.

This rearrangement joins TRBV2 to TRBJ1-5; D not resolved. V was trimmed by 2 bases and J by 8 bases, leaving 19 bases between them. This CDR3 contains 16 residues. CDR1 SNHLY and CDR2 FYNNEI come from the germline V gene. As DNA, the CDR3 is TGTGCCAGCAGTGAAACCGGTTGGCATCGGGAGGAGCCCCAGCATTTT. This gives the protein CASSETGWHREEPQHF.

The chain couples TRBV18 to TRBJ2-7; 8 positions match TRBD1. With 2 bases clipped from V and 6 bases from J, the junction kept 9 bases outside the gene matches. Looked up from germline, CDR1 is KGHSH and CDR2 is LQKENI. This CDR3 has 15 residues. CDR3 amino acids: CASSPNEDRAGEQYF. The CDR3 nucleotides are TGTGCCAGCTCACCAAACGAGGACAGGGCGGGCGAGCAGTACTTC.

The CDR3 protein is CASSLTGRLETQYF. DNA of the CDR3: TGTGCCAGCAGCTTGACAGGGCGTTTGGAGACCCAGTACTTC. The chain recombines TRBV6-5 with TRBJ2-5, with 7 bases fitting TRBD1. The junction had 9 bases not matched to a gene; V was cut back by 6 bases and J by 5 bases. This CDR3 is 14 amino acids long. Per germline, CDR1 MNHEY and CDR2 SVGAGI.

The chain joins TRBV28 to TRBJ2-1, with TRBD1 as a possible D gene (6 bases). V was shortened by 2 bases and J by 5 bases, with 13 bases between the two germline ends. The CDR3 extends over 15 amino acids. Germline-derived CDR1 and CDR2 are MDHEN and SYDVKM. In DNA form, the CDR3 reads TGTGCCAGCAGTTTAACAGGGCTAGGGAACAATGAGCAGTTCTTC. Protein sequence: CASSLTGLGNNEQFF.

V usage is TRBV7-9 and J usage is TRBJ2-5, with TRBD1 identical over 9 bases. The germline V gene encodes CDR1 SEHNR and CDR2 FQNEAQ (reference sequence). V lost 5 bases, J lost 5 bases, and 15 bases stayed unmatched. This CDR3 has 17 residues. As DNA, the CDR3 is TGTGCCAGCAGCCTGACCCCCGACAGGGGGGTAGGGGAGACCCAGTACTTC. Its protein product is CASSLTPDRGVGETQYF.

The chain recombines TRBV5-1 with TRBJ2-5; 8 nucleotides agree with TRBD1. The CDR3 is 15 residues long. Looked up from germline, CDR1 is SGHRS and CDR2 is YFSETQ. Germline trimming cut 4 bases from V and 5 bases from J; bases unmatched to any gene: 10. This CDR3 reads CASSLNDRGWETQYF. The DNA of the CDR3 is TGCGCCAGCAGCCTGAACGACAGGGGATGGGAGACCCAGTACTTC.

The chain couples TRBV19 to TRBJ2-6; the D is unclear. The CDR3 extends over 15 amino acids. The germline V gene encodes CDR1 LNHDA and CDR2 SQIVND (reference sequence). The V end was cut by 0 bases, the J end by 1 base, with 4 bases between. The CDR3 region is CASSIDISGANVLTF. DNA for the CDR3: TGTGCCAGTAGTATAGATATATCTGGGGCCAACGTCCTGACTTTC.

J is TRBJ2-1 and V is TRBV5-5; the match to TRBD2 covers 9 bases. The CDR3 consists of 13 residues. The trim removed 4 bases at V and 15 bases at J, leaving 11 bases unmatched. Germline V CDR1 and CDR2: SGHKS, YYEKEE (reference sequence). Here the CDR3 DNA reads TGTGCCAGCAGCGCAGGTCTAGCGGGATTTAGGTTCTTC. Amino acid sequence: CASSAGLAGFRFF.

This chain uses TRBV5-1 with TRBJ1-2, with a possible D match to TRBD1 (6 bases). The CDR3 has 14 residues. The ends were cut back, 0 bases at V and 2 bases at J, with 8 bases in the middle. Germline V gives CDR1 SGHRS, CDR2 YFSETQ. CDR3 amino acids: CASSLDRANYGYTF. CDR3 coding DNA: TGCGCCAGCAGCTTGGACAGGGCAAACTATGGCTACACCTTC.

The V call is TRBV28, the J call TRBJ2-7; 8 nucleotides agree with TRBD2. The junction had 11 bases not matched to a gene; V was cut back by 10 bases and J by 3 bases. Germline CDR1 and CDR2: MDHEN and SYDVKM. The CDR3 totals 14 residues. The CDR3 nucleotides are TGTGCCACCAAACGGGGGGGGGTTTACTACGAGCAGTACTTC. This gives the protein CATKRGGVYYEQYF.

V and J are TRBV7-6 and TRBJ1-4; tentative D call: TRBD1 (5 bases). The V gene's germline CDR1 is SGHVS and CDR2 FNYEAQ. Trimming took 1 base from V and 2 from J, leaving 11 bases between them. CDR3 length equals 16 residues. The CDR3, as DNA: TGTGCCAGCAGCTTAGATGCGGGGGGGACTAATGAAAAACTGTTTTTT. Encoded protein: CASSLDAGGTNEKLFF.

This clone was seen more than once but under ten times. This chain joins TRBV7-8 and TRBJ1-5; D uncertain. Germline lookup yields CDR1 SGHVS and CDR2 FQNEAQ. This CDR3 contains 14 residues. Trimming took off 7 bases at V and 3 bases at J, with 13 bases between the two ends. CDR3 region: CASTGNTVNQPQHF. In DNA, the CDR3 is TGTGCCAGCACGGGGAACACGGTCAATCAGCCCCAGCATTTT.

The chain combines TRBV24-1 with TRBJ1-5; tentatively, D is TRBD1 (5 bases). CDR1 is KGHDR, CDR2 SFDVKD, per germline. The V gene lost 8 bases and the J gene lost 1 base, with 11 bases spanning the gap. The CDR3 length is 14 residues. The CDR3 here is CATNGQGSNQPQHF. The DNA for the CDR3 is TGTGCCACCAACGGGCAGGGAAGCAATCAGCCCCAGCATTTT.

The rearrangement joins TRBV20-1 to TRBJ1-1, with D maybe TRBD1 (5 bases). The germline V gene encodes CDR1 DFQATT and CDR2 SNEGSKA (reference sequence). With 3 bases removed from V and 8 bases from J, the gap between germline ends came to 10 bases. There are 11 residues in the CDR3. CDR3 region: CSARGRVEAFF. In nucleotides, the CDR3 is TGCAGTGCTAGGGGCAGGGTAGAAGCTTTCTTT.

CDR3 sequence reads: CASSIVQGSYEQYF. CDR3 in DNA: TGTGCCAGTAGTATCGTACAGGGTTCCTACGAGCAGTACTTC. The chain uses TRBV19 and TRBJ2-7; D might be TRBD1 (6 bases). Looked up from germline, CDR1 is LNHDA and CDR2 is SQIVND (reference sequence). V lost 3 bases and J 1 base, leaving 10 bases between the germline ends. CDR3 length: 14 residues.

V gene TRBV7-6 combines with J gene TRBJ1-5; D may be TRBD1 (5 bases). The CDR3 is 18 residues long. Germline CDR1 and CDR2: SGHVS and FNYEAQ. The V end was cut by 5 bases, the J end by 2 bases, with 22 bases between. The DNA for the CDR3 is TGTGCCAGCAGCCTAAAGCTGGGGGGGGAATTAGGCAATCAGCCCCAGCATTTT. Its protein is CASSLKLGGELGNQPQHF.

In this sample, this clone turned up a few times. The chain recombines TRBV3-1 (or the pseudogene TRBV3-2) with TRBJ2-2, with 10 bases lining up with TRBD1. The CDR3 sequence is 18 residues long. V gave up 4 bases and J gave up 6 bases; unmatched junction bases: 14. Germline values: CDR1 LGHDT, CDR2 YNNKEL (reference sequence). The CDR3 DNA follows: TGTGCCAGCAGCCGAGAATCCGGGACAGGGGCGTCGGCCGGGGAGCTGTTTTTT. Its translation is CASSRESGTGASAGELFF.

The rearrangement uses TRBV4-3 and TRBJ2-7; possibly TRBD1 for D (5 bases). The CDR3 sequence is 14 residues long. The V end lost 4 bases, the J end lost 3 bases, and 13 bases lay between the germline ends. Germline assignment: CDR1 LGHNA and CDR2 YSLEER. The CDR3 sequence: CASSRAGYDYEQYF. CDR3 bases: TGCGCCAGCAGCCGAGCAGGGTACGACTACGAGCAGTACTTC.

The chain has TRBV6-5 and TRBJ2-7; 8 positions match TRBD1. J was trimmed by 5 bases and V by 5 bases; bases with no gene match: 8. This CDR3 comprises 14 residues. Germline CDR1 and CDR2: MNHEY and SVGAGI. CDR3 sequence reads: CASSRTGSFDEQYF. In DNA form, the CDR3 reads TGTGCCAGCAGTCGGACAGGGAGCTTCGACGAGCAGTACTTC.

The chain has TRBV6-5 and TRBJ1-2; D might be TRBD1 (6 bases). Germline loops: CDR1 MNHEY, CDR2 SVGAGI. CDR3 length equals 13 residues. V lost 7 bases to trimming and J lost 0 bases, with 9 bases between them. CDR3 in amino acids: CASMDSTNYGYTF. DNA for the CDR3: TGTGCCAGCATGGACAGTACTAACTATGGCTACACCTTC.

The gene calls are TRBV19 and TRBJ2-3; 8 bases fit TRBD2. The V and J ends lost 1 base and 3 bases, in that order; junction bases with no gene match: 0. The CDR3 length is 14 residues. The V gene's germline CDR1 is LNHDA and CDR2 SQIVND (reference sequence). The CDR3 DNA is TGTGCCAGTAGTATAGGACTAGCGACAGATACGCAGTATTTT. As protein: CASSIGLATDTQYF.

The chain links TRBV7-2 to TRBJ1-6; no clear D. CDR3 length: 14 amino acids. CDR1 SGHTA and CDR2 FQGNSA come from the germline V gene. Between the trimmed V and J ends, which lost 5 bases and 6 bases, there was a span of 11 bases. In DNA form, the CDR3 reads TGTGCCAGCAGCCGGGTCACCGCTAATTCACCCCTCCACTTT. Protein product: CASSRVTANSPLHF. Filled out from reference TRBV7-2 and TRBJ1-6, the complete variable domain reads GAGVSQSPSNKVTEKGKDVELRCDPISGHTALYWYRQSLGQGLEFLIYFQGNSAPDKSGLPSDRFSAERTGGSVSTLTIQRTQQEDSAVYLCASSRVTANSPLHFGNGTRLTVT.

The CDR3 DNA reads TGTGCCAGCAGCCCTCCTCCCTCAGGGGGGAGACTAAATGGCTACACCTTC. This sequence encodes CASSPPPSGGRLNGYTF. The chain carries TRBV4-2 and TRBJ1-2; TRBD1 matches at 7 bases. CDR1 is LGHNA, CDR2 YNFKEQ, per germline. The length of the CDR3 is 17 residues. Trimming cost V 4 bases and J 6 bases; bases outside gene matches: 17.

The J gene is TRBJ2-7, the V gene TRBV29-1, with 9 bases lining up with TRBD1. J lost 4 bases, V lost 4 bases, and 14 bases had no gene match. CDR3 size: 16 residues. The germline V gene encodes CDR1 SQVTM and CDR2 ANQGSEA. Here the CDR3 DNA reads TGCAGCGTTGGACGTTGGAAGGGACAGGGAATTTACGAGCAGTACTTC. It yields the protein CSVGRWKGQGIYEQYF.

This clone was detected once. The rearrangement joins TRBV19 to TRBJ1-4; 7 positions agree with TRBD1. Per the germline V gene, CDR1 is LNHDA and CDR2 is SQIVND (reference sequence). The V segment lost 7 bases and the J segment 5 bases; nucleotides outside the gene matches: 7. This CDR3 spans 14 amino acids. The CDR3 DNA is TGTGCCAGTAAAGGATCAGGGGGGAATGAAAAACTGTTTTTT. It yields the protein CASKGSGGNEKLFF. The full variable domain, its missing parts supplied by reference TRBV19 and TRBJ1-4, is DGGITQSPKYLFRKEGQNVTLSCEQNLNHDAMYWYRQDPGQGLRLIYYSQIVNDFQKGDIAEGYSVSREKKESFPLTVTSAQKNPTAFYLCASKGSGGNEKLFFGSGTQLSVL.

CDR3 sequence: CASSSMGRGRPPLHF. CDR3 DNA sequence: TGTGCCAGCAGCAGTATGGGCAGGGGAAGGCCACCCCTCCACTTT. V is TRBV14 and J is TRBJ1-6; the D gene is possibly TRBD1 (6 bases). Germline lookup yields CDR1 SGHDN and CDR2 FVKESK. With 5 bases removed from V and 11 bases from J, the gap between germline ends came to 19 bases. The CDR3 totals 15 residues.